The clone carrying this TCR beta chain was counted a single time. Its specificity is unknown. V was shortened by 3 bases and J by 5 bases, with 14 bases between the two germline ends. Germline values: CDR1 GTSNPN, CDR2 SVGIG (reference sequence). The length of the CDR3 is 14 residues. This table comes from immunoSEQ multiplex PCR, and its TCRdb copy is limited to in-frame clones, with some not included. The sample lists 200,000 or so clones; 87% were seen once. The data were obtained in a study of T cell responses to AZD1222 COVID-19 vaccine. Study-wide results and caveats: As reported, nearly half of all spike-specific TCRs target variant regions that are unmutated. Only after the peak T cell response were repertoires sampled. The donor group comprised mostly white British people and more females; the analysis possibly underestimated clonal diversity. Among vaccine-associated CD4 TCRs, coverage spanned spike, with dominance at 160-218 and 743-854.

This receptor was identified in an adult in good health. The sequenced sample was peripheral blood, obtained on day 0 of MenACWY control vaccination. The chain joins TRBV30 to TRBJ1-5; D perhaps matches TRBD1 (6 bases). CDR3 in DNA: TGTGCCTGGAGGCGTACAGGGTCCGATCAGCCCCAGCATTTT. Its protein product is CAWRRTGSDQPQHF.